This TCR beta chain was identified in a study of long-term antiretroviral therapy in people with HIV. Germline lookup yields CDR1 LGHNA and CDR2 YNFKEQ. The CDR3 covers 17 residues. Trimming removed 4 bases at V and 0 bases at J, with 17 bases between. An immunoSEQ assay, version v3.0, was performed at survey level. Assay used: immunoSEQ multiplex PCR; TCRdb lists only in-frame clones, some missing. The data contain about 27,000 clones, less than 85% of them seen just once; the ten biggest clones take up roughly 10%. The V gene is TRBV4-2, the J gene TRBJ2-3; D perhaps matches TRBD1 (6 bases). The TCR comes from a man aged 35 to 55 with HIV. The sample here was unsorted PBMCs, taken 2.3 years after starting antiretroviral therapy. The CDR3 DNA reads as TGTGCCAGCAGCCGGCGGTCACAGGGAGTCAGCACAGATACGCAGTATTTT. Translating it yields CASSRRSQGVSTDTQYF.